The present entry profiles one T cell receptor (beta chain) with its context. Its antigen is currently unknown. The entry originates in a study of OX40 agonist ivuxolimab in advanced cancers. Study-wide background: Earlier anti-PD-1, anti-PD-L1 or anti-CTLA-4 therapy was permitted; roughly 37% had received some. The study's findings and limits: Expanded peripheral T cell antigen specificity was not determined. Expanded clones were, on average, more numerous in CD8+ T cells than in CD4+.

Blood got drawn at baseline, again on cycle 4 day 1, and then on cycle 7 day 1. Clones were sequenced by immunoSEQ multiplex PCR, and TCRdb holds only the in-frame ones, with some missing. Of roughly 90,000 clones listed, about 90% are singletons. CDR1 is MDHEN, CDR2 SYDVKM, per germline. This CDR3 has 13 amino acids. V shed 4 bases and J shed 9 bases, with 10 bases lying between them. This chain connects TRBV28 to TRBJ1-6; TRBD1 is a possible D gene (5 bases). This sample comprised CD4+ or CD8+ T cells sorted from blood, obtained in a trial of the OX40 agonist ivuxolimab. This sequence originates from an adult with an advanced solid tumor such as melanoma, head and neck, liver or kidney cancer. The CDR3 sequence is CASSWDRRSPLHF. CDR3 bases: TGTGCCAGCAGTTGGGACCGACGTTCACCCCTCCACTTT.